The present T cell receptor (beta chain) was sequenced within a study of cytomegalovirus exposure and HLA in healthy donors. Study context: The approximately 710 first-cohort repertoires and the approximately 130 validation repertoires shared the same platform, a later analysis reported. Broader study findings: High specificity and sensitivity for cytomegalovirus status were reported for the classifier. Generally TCR sequences proved uncommon, though certain public TCRs appeared in numerous donors.

TCRdb's table, derived via immunoSEQ multiplex PCR, lists solely in-frame clones and lacks some. The sample carries about 44,000 clones, 93% recorded once. As to this clone: Its antigen is unknown.

V lost 0 bases and J lost 10, with 10 bases in between. The V gene's germline CDR1 is MGHRA and CDR2 YSYEKL. The CDR3 runs 13 residues. The study drew the donors from its roughly 130-subject validation cohort, separate from the roughly 700-subject first cohort. This receptor was taken from a young woman in good health and CMV-seronegative. This chain uses TRBV4-1 with TRBJ2-1; perhaps TRBD2 as D (5 bases). Sequencing was done on a sample of PBMCs. The CDR3 here is CASSQEGSAEQFF. The CDR3 coding sequence is TGCGCCAGCAGCCAAGAAGGGAGCGCCGAGCAGTTCTTC.